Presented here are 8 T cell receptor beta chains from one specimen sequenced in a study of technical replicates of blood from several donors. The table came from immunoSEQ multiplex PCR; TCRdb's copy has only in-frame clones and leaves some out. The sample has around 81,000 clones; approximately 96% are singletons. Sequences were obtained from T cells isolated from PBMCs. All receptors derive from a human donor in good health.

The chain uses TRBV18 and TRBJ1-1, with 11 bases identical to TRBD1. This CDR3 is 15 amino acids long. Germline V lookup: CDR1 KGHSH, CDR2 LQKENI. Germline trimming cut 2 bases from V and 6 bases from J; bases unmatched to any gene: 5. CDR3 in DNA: TGTGCCAGCTCACCATTGGGACAGGGGGGACCTGAAGCTTTCTTT. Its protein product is CASSPLGQGGPEAFF.

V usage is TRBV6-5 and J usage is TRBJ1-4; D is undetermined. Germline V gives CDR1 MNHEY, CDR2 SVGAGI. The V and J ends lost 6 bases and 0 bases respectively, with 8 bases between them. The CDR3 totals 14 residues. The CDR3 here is CASSFRATNEKLFF. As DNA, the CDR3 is TGTGCCAGCAGCTTCCGGGCAACTAATGAAAAACTGTTTTTT.

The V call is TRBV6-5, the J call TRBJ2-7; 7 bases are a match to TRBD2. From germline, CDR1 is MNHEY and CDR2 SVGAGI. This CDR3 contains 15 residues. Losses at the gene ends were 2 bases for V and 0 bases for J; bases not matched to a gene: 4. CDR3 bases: TGTGCCAGCAGTTACCTTTTAGCGGGCTCCTACGAGCAGTACTTC. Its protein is CASSYLLAGSYEQYF.

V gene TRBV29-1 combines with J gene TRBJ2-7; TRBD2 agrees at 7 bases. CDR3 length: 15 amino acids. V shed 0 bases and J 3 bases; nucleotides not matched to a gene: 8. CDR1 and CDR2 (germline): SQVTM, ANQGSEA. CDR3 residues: CSVEDVAGVGYEQYF. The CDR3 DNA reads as TGCAGCGTTGAAGATGTGGCGGGAGTGGGCTACGAGCAGTACTTC.

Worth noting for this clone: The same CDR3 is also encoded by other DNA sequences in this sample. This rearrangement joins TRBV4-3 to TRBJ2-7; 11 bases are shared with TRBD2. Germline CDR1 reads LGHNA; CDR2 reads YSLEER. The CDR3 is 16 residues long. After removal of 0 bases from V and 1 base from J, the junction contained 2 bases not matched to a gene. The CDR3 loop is CASSQEGTSGSYEQYF. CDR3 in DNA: TGCGCCAGCAGCCAAGAAGGGACTAGCGGTTCCTACGAGCAGTACTTC.

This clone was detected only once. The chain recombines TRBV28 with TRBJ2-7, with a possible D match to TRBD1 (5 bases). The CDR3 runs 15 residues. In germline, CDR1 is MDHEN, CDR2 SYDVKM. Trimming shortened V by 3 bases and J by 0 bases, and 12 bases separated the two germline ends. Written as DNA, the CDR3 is TGTGCCAGCAGTTTGGTAGGCAGGGCCTCCTACGAGCAGTACTTC. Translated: CASSLVGRASYEQYF. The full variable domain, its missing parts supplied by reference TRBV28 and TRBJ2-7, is DVKVTQSSRYLVKRTGEKVFLECVQDMDHENMFWYRQDPGLGLRLIYFSYDVKMKEKGDIPEGYSVSREKKERFSLILESASTNQTSMYLCASSLVGRASYEQYFGPGTRLTVT.

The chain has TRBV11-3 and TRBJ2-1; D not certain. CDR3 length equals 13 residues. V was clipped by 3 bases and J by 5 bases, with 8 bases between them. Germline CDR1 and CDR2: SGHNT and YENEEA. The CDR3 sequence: CASSLSLDNEQFF. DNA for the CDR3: TGTGCCAGCAGCTTGAGCTTAGACAATGAGCAGTTCTTC.

CDR3 nucleotide sequence: TGTGCCAGCAGTGAACAGTGGTACGAGCAGTACTTC. Translation: CASSEQWYEQYF. This chain connects TRBV2 to TRBJ2-7; no clear D. This CDR3 spans 12 amino acids. Trimming left V 2 bases short and J 4 bases short, with 6 bases between. Germline V gene data show CDR1 as SNHLY and CDR2 as FYNNEI.